This T cell receptor (beta chain) was recovered during a study of T cell repertoires in cytomegalovirus infection. About the study: Both a matching HLA type and CMV infection were indicated by public TCR beta signatures.

There are a few counts of this clonotype. The target antigen is unknown. Whole-study findings and limits: Cumulative public TCR beta family frequency identified CMV carriers with the relevant HLA. CMV-specific HLA-C-restricted TCR beta clonotypes dominated the ex vivo response.

The CDR3 runs 15 residues. With V trimmed by 0 bases and J by 4 bases, 7 bases remained unmatched. From germline, CDR1 is DFQATT and CDR2 SNEGSKA (reference sequence). TCRdb re-called the reads with MiXCR, one entry per CDR3 protein. The sample has under 850,000 distinct CDR3 sequences, 35% seen once. The sample consisted of PBMCs. The chain has TRBV20-1 and TRBJ1-1; 8 bases line up with TRBD1. The source is a human donor in good health (CMV status not recorded). Some clones in this sample may be carry-over from other donors' samples. Here the CDR3 reads CSARDLGQGGTEAFF. The CDR3 region has the DNA TGCAGTGCTAGAGATTTAGGACAGGGAGGCACTGAAGCTTTCTTT.